The 8 T cell receptor beta chains in this list originate from one sample, sequenced in a study of blood T cell repertoires in COVID-19. The assay was immunoSEQ multiplex PCR, and TCRdb's table has in-frame clones only and misses some. The sample contains roughly 250,000 clones, around 90% of which appear only once. What was sequenced was peripheral blood. Receptor source: a man aged 60 to 75 who had recovered from COVID-19.

The chain links TRBV6-5 to TRBJ2-3; 7 bases agree with TRBD2. Germline V lookup: CDR1 MNHEY, CDR2 SVGAGI. The junction had 8 bases not matched to a gene; V was cut back by 3 bases and J by 2 bases. CDR3 length equals 16 residues. This CDR3 is CASSYEAGRITDTQYF. The CDR3 coding sequence is TGTGCCAGCAGTTATGAAGCGGGGCGAATCACAGATACGCAGTATTTT.

This rearrangement joins TRBV9 to TRBJ1-3; no clear D gene. CDR3 length: 14 amino acids. Germline V gives CDR1 SGDLS, CDR2 YYNGEE. Trimming cost V 4 bases and J 2 bases, with 10 bases left between them. The CDR3 nucleotides are TGTGCCAGCAGCCCCGTCGGGACTGGAAACACCATATATTTT. Translated: CASSPVGTGNTIYF.

The rearrangement joins TRBV9 to TRBJ2-5, with D perhaps matching TRBD2 (5 bases). CDR1 and CDR2 (germline): SGDLS, YYNGEE. Trimming cost V 4 bases and J 5 bases, with 24 bases left between them. CDR3 length: 17 amino acids. The CDR3 DNA reads as TGTGCCAGCAGCCGAATGGGTACTTCGGTGACGGGGGAGACCCAGTACTTC. Translated, it gives CASSRMGTSVTGETQYF.

This chain uses TRBV4-1 with TRBJ2-7; D may be TRBD1 (5 bases). The V and J ends lost 1 base and 5 bases respectively, with 12 bases between them. The germline CDR1 and CDR2 sequences are MGHRA and YSYEKL. This CDR3 has 14 residues. The CDR3 sequence: CASSQGQMLNEQYF. The CDR3 DNA reads as TGCGCCAGCAGCCAAGGACAGATGCTCAACGAGCAGTACTTC.

Points on this clone: Other nucleotide sequences in the sample specify the same CDR3. V and J are TRBV6-5 and TRBJ1-1; D gene ambiguous. The V gene's germline CDR1 is MNHEY and CDR2 SVGAGI. There are 15 residues in the CDR3. The V end was cut by 8 bases, the J end by 1 base, with 17 bases between. The CDR3 bases are TGTGCCAGCCGGGAGGGAGGCGCTCGGAACACTGAAGCTTTCTTT. It codes for CASREGGARNTEAFF.

The V and J genes are TRBV7-9 and TRBJ2-3, with 11 bases identical to TRBD2. V gave up 5 bases and J gave up 5 bases; unmatched junction bases: 3. This CDR3 is built from 14 residues. The germline V gene has CDR1 SEHNR and CDR2 FQNEAQ (reference sequence). CDR3 loop: CASSQGLAEDTQYF. CDR3 coding DNA: TGTGCCAGCAGCCAGGGACTAGCGGAAGATACGCAGTATTTT.

The CDR3 sequence is CASGTSNRANQPQHF. The CDR3 DNA follows: TGTGCTAGTGGGACTTCCAACAGGGCCAATCAGCCCCAGCATTTT. The chain has TRBV12-5 and TRBJ1-5, with D possibly matching TRBD1 (6 bases). In germline, CDR1 is LGHNT, CDR2 FRNRAP. The CDR3 totals 15 residues. Trimming cost V 6 bases and J 3 bases, with 15 bases left between them.

CDR3 sequence reads: CASSIAGTGVYEQYF. CDR3 in DNA: TGTGCCAGTAGTATAGCCGGGACAGGCGTATACGAGCAGTACTTC. The V call is TRBV19, the J call TRBJ2-7; 8 bases match TRBD1. The germline V gene has CDR1 LNHDA and CDR2 SQIVND (reference sequence). This CDR3 region has 15 residues. J lost 4 bases, V lost 1 base, and 6 bases had no gene match.